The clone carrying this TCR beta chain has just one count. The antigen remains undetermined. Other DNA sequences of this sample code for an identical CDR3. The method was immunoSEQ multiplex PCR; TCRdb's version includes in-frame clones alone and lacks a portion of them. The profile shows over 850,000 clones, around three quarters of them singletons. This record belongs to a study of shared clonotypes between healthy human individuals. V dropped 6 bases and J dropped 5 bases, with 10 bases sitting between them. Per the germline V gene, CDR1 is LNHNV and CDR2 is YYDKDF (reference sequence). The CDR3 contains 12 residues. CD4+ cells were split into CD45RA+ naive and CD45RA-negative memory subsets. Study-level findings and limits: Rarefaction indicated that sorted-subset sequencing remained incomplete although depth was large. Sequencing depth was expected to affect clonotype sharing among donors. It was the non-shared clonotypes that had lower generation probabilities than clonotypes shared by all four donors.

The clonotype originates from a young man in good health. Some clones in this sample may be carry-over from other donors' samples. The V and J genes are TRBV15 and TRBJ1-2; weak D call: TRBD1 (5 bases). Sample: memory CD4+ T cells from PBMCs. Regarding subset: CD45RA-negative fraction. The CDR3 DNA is TGTGCCACCAGTAGGCAGGGATATGGCTACACCTTC. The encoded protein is CATSRQGYGYTF.